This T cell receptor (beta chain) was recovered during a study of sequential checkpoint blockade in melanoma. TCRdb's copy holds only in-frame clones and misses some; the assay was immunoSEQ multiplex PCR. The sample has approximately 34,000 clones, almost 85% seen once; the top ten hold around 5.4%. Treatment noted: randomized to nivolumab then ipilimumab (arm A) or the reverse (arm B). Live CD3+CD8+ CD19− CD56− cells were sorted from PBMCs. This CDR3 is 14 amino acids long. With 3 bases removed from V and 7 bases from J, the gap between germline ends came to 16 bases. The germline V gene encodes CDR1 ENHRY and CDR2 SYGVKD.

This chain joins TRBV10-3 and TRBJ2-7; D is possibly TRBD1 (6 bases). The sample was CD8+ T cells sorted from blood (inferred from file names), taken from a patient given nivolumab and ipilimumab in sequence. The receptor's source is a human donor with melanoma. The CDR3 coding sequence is TGTGCCATCAGTGACCGGGACACCTTTTGGGAGCAGTACTTC. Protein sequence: CAISDRDTFWEQYF.